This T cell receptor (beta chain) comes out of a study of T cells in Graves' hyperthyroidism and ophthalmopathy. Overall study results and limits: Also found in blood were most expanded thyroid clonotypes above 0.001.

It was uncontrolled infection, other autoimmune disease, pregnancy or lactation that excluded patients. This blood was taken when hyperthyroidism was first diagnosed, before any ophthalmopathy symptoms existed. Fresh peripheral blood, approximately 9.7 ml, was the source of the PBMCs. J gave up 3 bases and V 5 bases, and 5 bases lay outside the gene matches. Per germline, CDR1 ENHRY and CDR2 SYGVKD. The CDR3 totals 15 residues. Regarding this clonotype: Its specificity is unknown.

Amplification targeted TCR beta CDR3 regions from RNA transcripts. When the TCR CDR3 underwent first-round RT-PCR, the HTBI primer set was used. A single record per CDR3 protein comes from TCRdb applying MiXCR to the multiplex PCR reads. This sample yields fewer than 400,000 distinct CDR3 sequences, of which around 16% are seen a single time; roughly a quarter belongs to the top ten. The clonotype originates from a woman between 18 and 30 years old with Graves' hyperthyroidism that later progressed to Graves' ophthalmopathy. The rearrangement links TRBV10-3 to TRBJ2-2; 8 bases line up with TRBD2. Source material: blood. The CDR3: CAISPTSVDTGELFF. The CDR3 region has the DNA TGTGCCATCAGTCCGACTAGCGTCGACACCGGGGAGCTGTTTTTT.